This is a list of T cell receptor beta chains from one sample in a study of CD8 T cells in ankylosing spondylitis. TCRdb used MiXCR to reprocess the 5' RACE reads, holding one entry per CDR3 protein. The sample has about 480,000 distinct CDR3 sequences, roughly 17% seen once. Sequencing used blood, either unsorted or a sorted T cell fraction (not recorded which). Receptors originate from a male donor with ankylosing spondylitis. The CDR3 runs from the conserved cysteine through the conserved F or W. D genes are given only for firm matches. Only some rows state a clone size, as once, few, many or a class for expanded clones.

CDR3	DNA	V	D	size	J
CASREGDSAKNIQYF	TGCGCCAGCAGGGAAGGGGATTCAGCCAAAAACATTCAGTACTTC	TRBV4-1	NA	few	TRBJ2-4
CASSHSPEPPLYEQYF	TGCGCCAGCAGCCATTCTCCCGAACCCCCTCTCTACGAGCAGTACTTC	TRBV5-1	NA	many	TRBJ2-7
CASSRDSIYTDTQYF	TGTGCCAGCAGTCGGGACTCCATATACACAGATACGCAGTATTTT	TRBV12-3/TRBV12-4	NA	NA	TRBJ2-3
CASSLEDRPPYNEQFF	TGTGCCAGCAGTTTGGAGGACAGGCCCCCCTACAATGAGCAGTTCTTC	TRBV12-3/TRBV12-4	TRBD1	many	TRBJ2-1
CSAKRLRGASSEQYF	TGCAGTGCTAAGCGACTCAGGGGAGCCTCCTCCGAGCAGTACTTC	TRBV20-1	NA	few	TRBJ2-7
CASILAGLRTGELFF	TGTGCCAGCATCCTCGCGGGCCTCCGGACTGGGGAGCTGTTTTTT	TRBV12-3/TRBV12-4	NA	NA	TRBJ2-2
CASRLAGDTDTQYF	TGCGCCAGTAGACTAGCGGGGGACACAGATACGCAGTATTTT	TRBV5-1	TRBD2	NA	TRBJ2-3
CASTAAGANVLTF	TGTGCCAGCACAGCGGCTGGGGCCAACGTCCTGACTTTC	TRBV27	NA	few	TRBJ2-6
CASRKWGAGENYGYTF	TGCGCCAGCAGAAAATGGGGGGCAGGGGAAAACTATGGCTACACCTTC	TRBV4-3	NA	NA	TRBJ1-2
CSAKKAGTGVNYGYTF	TGCAGTGCTAAGAAGGCCGGGACAGGGGTCAACTATGGCTACACCTTC	TRBV20-1	TRBD1	few	TRBJ1-2
CASTPSAGGINEQYF	TGCGCCAGCACCCCGTCTGCGGGGGGCATCAACGAGCAGTACTTC	TRBV5-1	TRBD2	few	TRBJ2-7
CASSVGRIGELFF	TGTGCCAGCAGCGTAGGGAGGATCGGGGAGCTGTTTTTT	TRBV9	NA	NA	TRBJ2-2
CASSRWDRVNQPQHF	TGTGCCAGCAGTCGCTGGGACAGAGTCAATCAGCCCCAGCATTTT	TRBV28	TRBD1	few	TRBJ1-5
CASSFKGEYGYTF	TGTGCCAGCAGCTTCAAGGGGGAGTATGGCTACACCTTC	TRBV7-2	NA	NA	TRBJ1-2
CASSLRSAGEGEQFF	TGTGCCAGCAGCCTACGGTCAGCGGGGGAGGGTGAGCAGTTCTTC	TRBV4-2	TRBD2	NA	TRBJ2-1
CASSPRWTGSFSGNTIYF	TGTGCCAGCAGCCCAAGATGGACAGGGTCGTTCTCTGGAAACACCATATATTTT	TRBV3-1	TRBD1	NA	TRBJ1-3
CAWATGFTPYEQYF	TGTGCCTGGGCCACAGGCTTTACCCCCTACGAGCAGTACTTC	TRBV30	NA	NA	TRBJ2-7
CASSLTPGQGYNEQFF	TGTGCCAGCAGTCTGACTCCGGGACAGGGCTACAATGAGCAGTTCTTC	TRBV6-5	TRBD1	NA	TRBJ2-1
CASSQDGSGRQETQYF	TGCGCCAGCAGCCAAGATGGAAGCGGGAGGCAAGAGACCCAGTACTTC	TRBV4-1	TRBD2	NA	TRBJ2-5
CASSPGHRTGEKLFF	TGTGCCAGCAGTCCGGGACACCGGACAGGGGAAAAACTGTTTTTT	TRBV6-1	TRBD1	few	TRBJ1-4
CSVAVGSTGELFF	TGCAGCGTTGCCGTGGGCTCTACCGGGGAGCTGTTTTTT	TRBV29-1	NA	few	TRBJ2-2
CSARRAGVGNTGELFF	TGCAGTGCTAGACGGGCGGGAGTAGGTAACACCGGGGAGCTGTTTTTT	TRBV20-1	TRBD2	NA	TRBJ2-2
CASSLWTGGPTGELFF	TGTGCCAGCAGCCTTTGGACAGGGGGACCCACCGGGGAGCTGTTTTTT	TRBV6-1	TRBD1	NA	TRBJ2-2
CASSLGAGGPYEQYF	TGTGCCAGCAGCTTAGGAGCGGGGGGACCCTACGAGCAGTACTTC	TRBV7-2	TRBD2	few	TRBJ2-7
CASSEYAGRETQYF	TGTGCCAGCAGTGAATACGCAGGGAGAGAGACCCAGTACTTC	TRBV25-1	NA	NA	TRBJ2-5
CASSSINTSGYTF	TGTGCCAGCAGCTCGATTAACACGAGTGGCTACACCTTC	TRBV7-2	NA	NA	TRBJ1-2
CASSAPGGTDTQYF	TGTGCCAGCAGTGCCCCGGGGGGCACAGATACGCAGTATTTT	TRBV6-1	NA	NA	TRBJ2-3
CASSQRLAQETQYF	TGCGCCAGCAGCCAACGACTAGCACAAGAGACCCAGTACTTC	TRBV4-3	TRBD2	few	TRBJ2-5
CSARGGGQGARYEQYF	TGCAGTGCTAGAGGTGGAGGCCAGGGGGCGAGGTACGAGCAGTACTTC	TRBV20-1	TRBD1	few	TRBJ2-7
CASSPDRLSSPLHF	TGTGCCAGCAGTCCCGACAGGTTAAGTTCACCCCTCCACTTT	TRBV7-2	NA	few	TRBJ1-6
CASRPLLLFRGRSTQYF	TGTGCCAGCAGACCCCTACTTCTGTTTCGTGGTCGGTCTACGCAGTATTTT	TRBV7-8	NA	NA	TRBJ2-3
CSAAGTVTGELFF	TGCAGTGCTGCCGGGACAGTTACCGGGGAGCTGTTTTTT	TRBV20-1	TRBD1	NA	TRBJ2-2
CASSVKPLYNEQFF	TGTGCCAGCAGCGTAAAACCCCTCTACAATGAGCAGTTCTTC	TRBV9	NA	NA	TRBJ2-1
CSVTTGTPNEQFF	TGCAGCGTTACGACCGGGACCCCCAATGAGCAGTTCTTC	TRBV29-1	NA	few	TRBJ2-1
CASSPEGANYGYTF	TGTGCCAGCTCACCAGAGGGGGCTAACTATGGCTACACCTTC	TRBV18	NA	NA	TRBJ1-2
CATSDFSGGHYEQFF	TGTGCCACCAGTGATTTTAGCGGGGGGCACTATGAGCAGTTCTTC	TRBV24-1	TRBD2	few	TRBJ2-1
CASSQGAQMNTEAFF	TGCGCCAGCAGCCAAGGGGCACAGATGAACACTGAAGCTTTCTTT	TRBV4-3	NA	many	TRBJ1-1
CAWSVGGNTYEQYF	TGTGCCTGGAGTGTAGGGGGGAATACCTACGAGCAGTACTTC	TRBV30	NA	NA	TRBJ2-7
CASSKGRVPGELFF	TGTGCCAGCAGCAAAGGGAGGGTTCCCGGGGAGCTGTTTTTT	TRBV21-1	NA	few	TRBJ2-2
CASSLESGSYEQYF	TGTGCCAGCAGCTTAGAGAGCGGGAGTTACGAGCAGTACTTC	TRBV13	TRBD2	NA	TRBJ2-7
CASSLEVPGTDTQYF	TGCGCCAGCAGCTTGGAAGTCCCTGGCACAGATACGCAGTATTTT	TRBV5-1	NA	NA	TRBJ2-3
CSADRQGSETQYF	TGCAGCGCCGATCGGCAGGGAAGCGAGACCCAGTACTTC	TRBV29-1	NA	NA	TRBJ2-5
CASSQVGGGIGRETQYF	TGCGCCAGCAGCCAAGTGGGAGGGGGCATCGGTCGGGAGACCCAGTACTTC	TRBV4-3	NA	NA	TRBJ2-5
CASSPVSGTKAFF	TGCGCCAGCAGCCCGGTGAGTGGCACTAAAGCTTTCTTT	TRBV4-1	NA	NA	TRBJ1-1
CASSLTPTRGEKLFF	TGTGCCAGCAGCTTAACCCCAACACGGGGTGAAAAACTGTTTTTT	TRBV7-9	NA	NA	TRBJ1-4
CASSTDGARGTEAFF	TGTGCCAGCAGCACAGACGGGGCGCGGGGCACTGAAGCTTTCTTT	TRBV11-1	NA	NA	TRBJ1-1
CASSQDDFPWETQYF	TGCGCCAGCAGCCAAGATGACTTTCCTTGGGAGACCCAGTACTTC	TRBV4-3	NA	NA	TRBJ2-5
CSARDPVETQYF	TGCAGTGCTAGAGATCCAGTTGAGACCCAGTACTTC	TRBV20-1	NA	NA	TRBJ2-5
CASSPYPGVGYGYTF	TGTGCCAGCAGCCCATACCCAGGGGTGGGCTATGGCTACACCTTC	TRBV7-9	NA	NA	TRBJ1-2